This T cell receptor (beta chain) originates from a study of PD-1 blockade in classical Hodgkin lymphoma. Looked up from germline, CDR1 is MGHRA and CDR2 is YSYEKL. The CDR3 sequence is 16 residues long. The J segment lost 7 bases and the V segment lost 1 base, leaving 8 bases of the junction unmatched. Every patient had relapsed following autologous stem cell transplantation, and cohorts differed in brentuximab vedotin exposure. Data came from immunoSEQ multiplex PCR; TCRdb stores just in-frame clones and leaves some out. This table holds approximately 150,000 clones, approximately 80% found once. The sample here was peripheral blood mononuclear cells (PBMCs), taken before the second cycle of nivolumab. This chain uses TRBV4-1 with TRBJ1-2, with TRBD1 matching over 11 bases. The clonotype originates from a human donor with classical Hodgkin lymphoma. CDR3 DNA: TGCGCCAGCAGCCAAGTTCGGACAGGGGGCATGAGTGGCTACACCTTC. Encoded protein: CASSQVRTGGMSGYTF.